These 25 T cell receptor beta chains share one sample of origin, sequenced in a study of blood T cell repertoires in COVID-19 (dated by TCRdb to between 2020 and 2021). The library was obtained by the immunoSEQ multiplex PCR assay. In TCRdb, the immuneACCESS table is reduced to in-frame sequences with V and J assigned. These tables do not hold every clone; where another copy was compared, an unresolved V gene accounts for under half, and the others remain unexplained. The sample data list around 150,000 clones, and 65% to 85% of these were observed just once. The top ten clonotypes cover roughly 9.6% of the sample. The sequenced material came from peripheral blood. These receptor sequences come from a man aged 55 to 70 with active or convalescent COVID-19.

The chain joins TRBV18 to TRBJ2-3; D gene uncertain. Trimming took off 8 bases at V and 0 bases at J, with 12 bases between the two ends. This CDR3 spans 14 amino acids. The germline gives CDR1 KGHSH, CDR2 LQKENI. CDR3 residues: CASLEARSTDTQYF. The CDR3 DNA reads as TGTGCCAGCCTCGAAGCACGGAGCACAGATACGCAGTATTTT.

The chain recombines TRBV7-8 with TRBJ2-4, with TRBD1 matching over 8 bases. The germline gives CDR1 SGHVS, CDR2 FQNEAQ. V trimming: 0 bases; J trimming: 6 bases; junction bases outside the gene matches: 1. This CDR3 has 14 amino acids. Here the CDR3 reads CASSLAQGGNIQYF. The DNA of the CDR3 is TGTGCCAGCAGCTTAGCACAGGGGGGAAACATTCAGTACTTC.

The chain employs TRBV10-3 and TRBJ2-5, with 10 positions matching TRBD1. The CDR3 runs 13 residues. Germline trimming cut 11 bases from V and 2 bases from J; bases unmatched to any gene: 5. Germline CDR1 is ENHRY and CDR2 is SYGVKD. CDR3 sequence reads: CAARTGGQETQYF. The CDR3 DNA reads TGTGCCGCCCGGACAGGGGGACAAGAGACCCAGTACTTC.

The rearrangement uses TRBV14 and TRBJ2-2, with D unclear. Germline values: CDR1 SGHDN, CDR2 FVKESK. The V gene lost 4 bases and the J gene lost 4 bases, with 10 bases spanning the gap. CDR3 size: 14 residues. The CDR3 protein is CASSRLTITGELFF. CDR3 in DNA: TGTGCCAGCAGCCGCCTGACAATCACCGGGGAGCTGTTTTTT.

The V and J genes are TRBV3-1 (or the pseudogene TRBV3-2) and TRBJ1-1, with 7 positions matching TRBD1. The CDR3 spans 13 residues. CDR1 and CDR2 (germline): LGHDT, YNNKEL (reference sequence). The trim removed 4 bases at V and 5 bases at J, leaving 4 bases unmatched. CDR3 protein: CASSPDRETEAFF. As DNA, the CDR3 is TGTGCCAGCAGCCCCGACAGGGAGACTGAAGCTTTCTTT.

CDR3 protein: CSVAGSPGGNTIYF. DNA of the CDR3: TGCAGCGTGGCGGGATCTCCGGGTGGAAACACCATATATTTT. V gene TRBV29-1 combines with J gene TRBJ1-3; no clear D gene. This CDR3 spans 14 amino acids. Germline V gene data show CDR1 as SQVTM and CDR2 as ANQGSEA. Trimming took off 6 bases at V and 3 bases at J, with 15 bases between the two ends.

This rearrangement joins TRBV19 to TRBJ1-2, with 7 nucleotides matching TRBD1. CDR1 is LNHDA, CDR2 SQIVND, per germline (reference sequence). The ends lost 5 bases at V and 4 bases at J; junction bases unmatched: 10. This CDR3 comprises 15 residues. In nucleotides, the CDR3 is TGTGCCAGTAGTCCCGGGAGGGGGCGCCCCTATGGCTACACCTTC. Amino acid sequence: CASSPGRGRPYGYTF.

The chain recombines TRBV5-1 with TRBJ1-2; tentatively, D is TRBD1 (5 bases). V lost 0 bases to trimming and J lost 5 bases, with 11 bases between them. This CDR3 region has 14 residues. Germline values: CDR1 SGHRS, CDR2 YFSETQ. CDR3 DNA: TGCGCCAGCAGCTTGGAGGGGCGGGGGTATGGCTACACCTTC. This gives the protein CASSLEGRGYGYTF.

V is TRBV3-1 (or the pseudogene TRBV3-2) and J is TRBJ1-2; the match to TRBD1 covers 7 bases. In germline, CDR1 is LGHDT, CDR2 YNNKEL (reference sequence). The length of the CDR3 is 16 residues. V shed 1 base and J 4 bases; nucleotides not matched to a gene: 9. This chain's CDR3 is CASSQGGGTASYGYTF. As DNA, the CDR3 is TGTGCCAGCAGCCAAGGTGGGGGGACAGCCTCCTATGGCTACACCTTC.

V usage is TRBV28 and J usage is TRBJ2-3, with a weak D call TRBD2 (5 bases). V lost 1 base, J lost 0 bases, and 11 bases lay in between. CDR3 length: 16 residues. Germline V lookup: CDR1 MDHEN, CDR2 SYDVKM. CDR3 sequence reads: CASSLSGAASTDTQYF. DNA of the CDR3: TGTGCCAGCAGTTTATCAGGAGCGGCTAGCACAGATACGCAGTATTTT.

This clone has a single count. This chain uses TRBV2 with TRBJ2-2; D uncertain. V was cut by 5 bases and J by 7 bases, with 11 bases left in between. The CDR3 totals 13 residues. Looked up from germline, CDR1 is SNHLY and CDR2 is FYNNEI. The DNA of the CDR3 is TGTGCCAGCAGTCCTTTTCCCGGCGGGGAGCTGTTTTTT. As protein: CASSPFPGGELFF.

V gene TRBV4-1 combines with J gene TRBJ1-2, with D possibly matching TRBD1 (5 bases). Trimming shortened V by 2 bases and J by 4 bases, and 23 bases separated the two germline ends. Per germline, CDR1 MGHRA and CDR2 YSYEKL. This CDR3 spans 18 amino acids. In DNA, the CDR3 is TGCGCCAGCAGCCAAACCCCCTGGCGGGGGGAATCATCCTATGGCTACACCTTC. Residues: CASSQTPWRGESSYGYTF.

The chain joins TRBV28 to TRBJ1-2, with D perhaps TRBD1 (5 bases). V dropped 2 bases and J dropped 8 bases, with 12 bases sitting between them. Germline CDR1 MDHEN, CDR2 SYDVKM. The CDR3 sequence is 13 residues long. The CDR3 bases are TGTGCCAGCAGTTTAACTCAGGGACTGGGCTACACCTTC. Translated: CASSLTQGLGYTF.

The genes are TRBV29-1 and TRBJ2-1; TRBD2 aligns across 11 bases. The trim removed 7 bases at V and 7 bases at J, leaving 12 bases unmatched. The CDR3 consists of 15 residues. CDR1 SQVTM and CDR2 ANQGSEA come from the germline V gene. CDR3 region: CSDESGTSGKNEQFF. In DNA form, the CDR3 reads TGCAGCGACGAGAGTGGGACTAGCGGAAAAAATGAGCAGTTCTTC.

The V call is TRBV2, the J call TRBJ1-2; 9 bases are a match to TRBD1. After removal of 6 bases from V and 8 bases from J, the junction contained 10 bases not matched to a gene. The germline gives CDR1 SNHLY, CDR2 FYNNEI. This CDR3 has 14 residues. CDR3 protein: CASRAEDRGGGYTF. In DNA, the CDR3 is TGTGCCAGCAGAGCAGAGGACAGGGGTGGCGGCTACACCTTC.

The rearrangement joins TRBV18 to TRBJ1-6; the D is unclear. Germline assignment: CDR1 KGHSH and CDR2 LQKENI. V was shortened by 2 bases and J by 7 bases, with 9 bases between the two germline ends. CDR3 length equals 14 residues. As DNA, the CDR3 is TGTGCCAGCTCACCAGGATACAGCAATTCACCCCTCCACTTT. Protein sequence: CASSPGYSNSPLHF.

V gene TRBV5-1 combines with J gene TRBJ1-2; 7 bases align to TRBD1. The ends lost 0 bases at V and 1 base at J; junction bases unmatched: 9. CDR1 SGHRS and CDR2 YFSETQ come from the germline V gene. The CDR3 contains 17 residues. The CDR3 DNA reads TGCGCCAGCAGCTTGGATTTGCAGGGGGACTTTAACTATGGCTACACCTTC. Its protein is CASSLDLQGDFNYGYTF.

CDR3 loop: CASSLNPAGGTALTDTQYF. CDR3 sequence (DNA): TGCGCCAGCAGCTTGAATCCTGCTGGTGGGACAGCCCTCACAGATACGCAGTATTTT. This chain uses TRBV5-1 with TRBJ2-3; 7 bases fit TRBD1. The CDR3 length is 19 residues. V lost 1 base and J lost 2; bases outside the gene matches: 16. CDR1 is SGHRS and CDR2 is YFSETQ in the germline V gene.

The rearrangement links TRBV7-9 to TRBJ2-7, with 13 bases that match TRBD2. The CDR3 spans 18 residues. Looked up from germline, CDR1 is SEHNR and CDR2 is FQNEAQ (reference sequence). With V trimmed by 2 bases and J by 0 bases, 7 bases remained unmatched. CDR3 region: CASSLTGTSGASSYEQYF. The CDR3 DNA sequence: TGTGCCAGCAGCTTAACCGGGACTAGCGGGGCCAGCTCCTACGAGCAGTACTTC.

This clone has more than one count but fewer than ten. This may arise from a read error, as a much more abundant clone is one base away. This specimen includes other DNA sequences encoding the same CDR3. V and J are TRBV5-1 and TRBJ1-5; 10 bases align to TRBD1. The V gene's germline CDR1 is SGHRS and CDR2 YFSETQ. This CDR3 region has 14 residues. Unmatched junction bases numbered 1, after V lost 0 bases and J lost 7 bases. Here the CDR3 reads CASSLGTGGQPQHF. The CDR3 coding sequence is TGCGCCAGCAGCTTGGGGACAGGGGGGCAGCCCCAGCATTTT.

V gene TRBV2 combines with J gene TRBJ1-1; 9 nucleotides match TRBD1. J was trimmed by 6 bases and V by 7 bases; bases with no gene match: 9. This CDR3 has 14 amino acids. Germline values: CDR1 SNHLY, CDR2 FYNNEI. For the CDR3, the DNA is TGTGCCAGCACCGCCGGGACAGGGTTTGCTGAAGCTTTCTTT. Amino acids: CASTAGTGFAEAFF.

V is TRBV5-4 and J is TRBJ1-1, with D tentatively TRBD1 (5 bases). The CDR3 runs to 16 residues. Germline V gene data show CDR1 as SGHNT and CDR2 as YYREEE (reference sequence). Trimming cost V 1 base and J 1 base, with 14 bases left between them. The DNA of the CDR3 is TGTGCCAGCAGCTTGAGCCCTGGGGGGACGAACACTGAAGCTTTCTTT. Residues: CASSLSPGGTNTEAFF.

The genes are TRBV6-5 and TRBJ1-5; no clear D gene. Germline values: CDR1 MNHEY, CDR2 SVGAGI. CDR3 length: 13 residues. Trimming removed 0 bases at V and 6 bases at J, with 6 bases between. Here the CDR3 reads CASSYSWAQPQHF. The CDR3 nucleotides are TGTGCCAGCAGTTACTCTTGGGCTCAGCCCCAGCATTTT.

This sequence joins TRBV13 and TRBJ2-7; tentatively, D is TRBD1 (5 bases). This CDR3 region has 14 residues. V lost 5 bases and J lost 0, with 11 bases in between. CDR1 is PRHDT, CDR2 FYEKMQ, per germline (reference sequence). This chain's CDR3 is CASSLRDTSYEQYF. The CDR3 coding sequence is TGTGCCAGCAGCCTCAGGGATACCTCCTACGAGCAGTACTTC.

This rearrangement joins TRBV5-1 to TRBJ2-1; 8 positions agree with TRBD1. Germline V CDR1 and CDR2: SGHRS, YFSETQ. Unmatched junction bases numbered 9, after V lost 4 bases and J lost 6 bases. The CDR3 covers 15 residues. The CDR3 DNA reads TGCGCCAGCAGCGACTTGTACAGGGGGAGCAATGAGCAGTTCTTC. As protein: CASSDLYRGSNEQFF.